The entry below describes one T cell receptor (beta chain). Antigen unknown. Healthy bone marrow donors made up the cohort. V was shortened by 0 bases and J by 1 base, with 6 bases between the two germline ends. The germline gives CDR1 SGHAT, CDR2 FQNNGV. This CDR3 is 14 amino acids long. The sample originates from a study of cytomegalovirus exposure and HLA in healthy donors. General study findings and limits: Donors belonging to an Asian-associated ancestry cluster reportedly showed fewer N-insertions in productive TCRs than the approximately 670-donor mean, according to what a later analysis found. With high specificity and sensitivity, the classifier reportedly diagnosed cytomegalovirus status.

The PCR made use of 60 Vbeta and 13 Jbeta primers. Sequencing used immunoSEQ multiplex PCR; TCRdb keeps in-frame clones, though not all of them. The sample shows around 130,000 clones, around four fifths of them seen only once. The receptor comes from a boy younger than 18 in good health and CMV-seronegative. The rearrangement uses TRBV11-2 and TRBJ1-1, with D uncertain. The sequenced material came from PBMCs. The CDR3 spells CASSLEAGNTEAFF. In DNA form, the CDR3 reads TGTGCCAGCAGCTTAGAGGCAGGGAACACTGAAGCTTTCTTT.